This T cell receptor (beta chain) was sequenced in a study of cytomegalovirus exposure and HLA in healthy donors (dated by TCRdb to about 2017). At the level of the whole study: In an earlier analysis of under 600 of the donors, 276 Gb of sequence data and 95 million to 130 million unique TCR beta sequences from about 180 million T cells were reported. Rather than using new phenotypic data, the later analysis identified candidate immune exposures from TCR beta sequences and from how often those sequences occurred across donors. Besides the first cohort of 550 to 750 subjects, a separate validation cohort made up of about 120 different subjects was used. Several DR-DQ haplotypes were handled as single units for association and clustering because linkage in the cohort was strong. HLA typing covered class I and class II loci at four-digit resolution. A later genetic analysis used genome-wide SNP genotypes for 398 of the 666 donors, treating that subset as a discovery cohort. To decide whether each TCR beta V gene segment behaved as functional or pseudogenic, an earlier analysis of approximately 620 of the donors relied on high-throughput TCR beta sequencing. To predict cytomegalovirus infection status, the study brought together high-throughput TCR immunosequencing, statistical association of individual TCRs with disease status, and machine learning. The aim of the study was to test whether cataloging public T cell receptors could identify signatures of past pathogen exposure. All discovery cohort repertoires had been generated using a single sequencing platform. Donor age, sex, ethnicity and CMV serostatus were compiled together with the repertoire data. In a later analysis, previously published TCR beta repertoires from about 670 donors were re-analyzed and high-resolution HLA genotyping was added so that TCR occurrence patterns could be studied. The study used immunosequencing to profile the T cell repertoires of several hundred subjects and linked those repertoires to cytomegalovirus serostatus. The number of typed donors differed by locus: about 620-640 for A, B, C, DRB1 and DQB1; 522 for DQA1; 606 for DPA1; and roughly 470 for DPB1. Among roughly 400 genotyped donors of the cohort, an average of approximately 240,000 unique TCR beta nucleotide sequences were sequenced per donor, roughly 18% of them non-productive. An early release that covered about 600 HLA-typed donors contained approximately 300 gigabases of sequencing data and 85 million to 100 million unique TCR sequences. The genetic ancestry cluster associated with self-reported Caucasian donors included over 65% of the roughly 390 genotyped donors. Paper-wide results and their limitations: Compared with the roughly 670-donor mean, donors in an Asian-associated ancestry cluster had fewer N-insertions in productive TCRs, according to a later genetic analysis. Some IMGT-functional V segments, including TRBV6-2 and TRBV6-3, could not be told apart with the 87-base-pair reads, so those segments were excluded. The authors suggested that the approach could potentially be generalized to other disease states and immunological phenotypes. The cohort was sequenced for TCR beta chains only, and without alpha or paired-chain data the features that could be detected were limited. The only immune exposure information available for the cohort was CMV serostatus. At a false discovery rate of 0.05, a later analysis linked around 17,000 TCR beta sequences to specific HLA alleles. A cluster of highly shared sequence variants was judged likely to represent a technical artifact of the sequencing pipeline. According to a later analysis, TCR association rates differed among HLA loci, with DRB1 alleles showing the most associated TCRs and HLA-C alleles showing the fewest. In a later analysis, HLA-associated TCR beta chains showed more clonal expansion and lower generation probabilities than non-associated chains that were equally common. Several of the top co-occurrence clusters appeared to be linked to parvovirus B19, influenza, CMV and Epstein-Barr virus, according to a later analysis. When HLA alleles, especially DR and DQ, strongly co-occurred, TCR associations were difficult to assign to individual alleles. Presence/absence analyses assumed roughly uniform sequencing depth across donors, an assumption that may not hold. In an earlier analysis of 587 of the donors, most TCR beta V segments appeared in productive rearrangements about 87% or about 30% of the time, broadly matching IMGT annotations. HLA typing was unavailable for some donors at each locus, so association tests used only the typed subset. The study listed 164 TCR beta chains as associated with cytomegalovirus. A later analysis found that most CMV-associated TCR beta chains appeared HLA-restricted, with HLA associations seemingly driven largely by CMV exposure. Roughly 17 rarely observed V segments, including chromosome 9 orphons, were excluded from the earlier analysis of some 590 of the donors because counts were too low. Linkage disequilibrium might explain the correlated functional status among segregating V segments, but an unknown experimental factor could not be ruled out. Most TCR sequences were observed very rarely across donors, whereas some public TCRs were present in many individuals. Three of the identified cytomegalovirus-associated TCR beta chains were confirmed in vitro to be specific for cytomegalovirus antigens. In a later genetic analysis, a missense DCLRE1C variant was associated with V-gene and J-gene trimming of TCR beta chains, and the association was replicated in an independent cohort. A further reported finding was that TCR beta sequences accurately predicted the HLA-A and HLA-B alleles for most subjects in the first cohort. The classifier was reported to diagnose cytomegalovirus status with high specificity and sensitivity in both the original cohort and the validation cohort.

Comments on this clone: Its antigen target is currently unknown. The record has no base qualities; no much larger clone is one base away.

In total, over 600 healthy bone marrow donors made up the cohort. At the time of sampling, every cohort member was nominally healthy, though immune exposures that went unrecorded were likely present. The donor tested CMV seropositive and was one of the 289 seropositive cohort members. A peripheral blood sample was collected from each donor, and TCR beta sequencing was performed on peripheral blood mononuclear cells. Genomic DNA extraction from the blood cell samples was performed with the Qiagen DNeasy Blood Extraction Kit. Libraries were prepared through the immunoSEQ multiplex PCR assay. For the multiplex PCR, a mixture combining 60 forward primers for TCR Vbeta segments and 13 reverse primers for TCR Jbeta segments was used. The CDR3 region of rearranged TCR beta genes was amplified from genomic DNA by a multiplex PCR assay. Amplified TCR beta libraries were sequenced as 87-base-pair reads on the Illumina HiSeq System. For the original study's pipeline: A later analysis tallied around 87 million unique TCR beta chains across the roughly 610 repertoires, and around 10 million of those chains were shared by two or more donors. A nearest-neighbor algorithm error-corrected the raw reads and collapsed the reads into unique sequences, merging closely related sequences to remove PCR and sequencing errors. To assign V, D and J gene segments, CDR3 sequences were aligned to IMGT reference sequences. Each retained sequence needed at least a six-nucleotide match to both a V gene segment and a J gene segment. A rearrangement counted as productive if the CDR3 had no stop codons and remained in frame with V and J, and every other rearrangement counted as non-productive. Following IMGT convention, CDR3 was defined as the stretch from the second conserved V-encoded cysteine up to the conserved J-encoded phenylalanine. In an earlier analysis of 500 to 650 of the donors, sequences lacking an unambiguous match to a single V gene segment were excluded. In an earlier analysis of 587 of the donors, a V segment was called functional when productive rearrangements were above 56.7%, and segregating when the standard deviation between donors exceeded 5%. A statistical classification framework was developed to diagnose cytomegalovirus status using the catalog of TCR beta chain sequences. A later analysis assigned V and J genes by comparing TCR nucleotide sequences with IMGT/GENE-DB human TR gene sequences. The TCRdist pipeline was used in a later analysis to assign CDR3 sequences and most-parsimonious VDJ recombination scenarios. In a later analysis, each TCR beta chain was defined by its CDR3 amino acid sequence together with its V-gene family, and reads without a unique V-gene family were excluded. In a later analysis, a few hundred highly shared, low-generation-probability nucleotide sequences were removed to address suspected cross-contamination and a sequencing artifact. In a later analysis, a clonal expansion index was calculated for each public chain from normalized within-repertoire ranks of inferred template counts. Generation probabilities in a later analysis came from a VDJ recombination model fitted to out-of-frame rearrangements, and those results were checked against IGoR. In a later analysis, TCR-TCR, TCR-HLA and TCR-CMV co-occurrence was scored with hypergeometric tests, and a repertoire-size bias correction was applied to TCR pairs. To estimate false discovery rates, a later analysis permuted the HLA or CMV assignments 20 times. In a later analysis, co-occurring TCRs were grouped using DBSCAN, and TCRdist sequence similarity was added for clustering within HLA-allele-positive subsets. Repertoires with fewer than 30,000 or more than 120,000 public chains were left out of co-occurrence clustering, as were about five repertoires with anomalous nucleotide sharing. TCRdb carries this immuneACCESS record with in-frame sequences only. Its versions omit some clonotypes, under half of them owing to an unresolved V gene in the studies checked, with the rest unexplained. The DNA was the basis for D and trimming; V, J and clone size are from that table. Recorded for this sample are 150,000 to 200,000 clones; around four fifths of them occurred a single time. Of the sample, about 9.7% is held by the ten largest clones.

The cysteine opens and the phenylalanine closes a CDR3 of 14 amino acids. Just the 42-base CDR3 DNA is kept, in frame starting at base 1. At the junction V is shortened by 1 base and J by 7 bases, with 15 bases in between. CDR1 SGDLS and CDR2 YYNGEE are derived from the germline V gene. This receptor chain uses TRBV9 and TRBJ2-7, with TRBD2 tentatively as D gene (5 bases match). Sequencing was performed on PBMCs. The TCR sequence derives from a man between 18 and 29 years old in good health and CMV-seropositive. The CDR3 has the sequence CASSVQATDFEQYF. The sequenced DNA is TGTGCCAGCAGCGTACAAGCGACGGACTTTGAGCAGTACTTC.